The 10 T cell receptor beta chains below were found in one sample sequenced in a study of shared clonotypes between healthy human individuals. Sequencing used immunoSEQ multiplex PCR; TCRdb keeps in-frame clones, though not all of them. The repertoire holds some 2,500,000 clones, with 93% as singletons. Sequencing was carried out using naive CD4+ T cells from PBMCs. Subset reported: CD45RA+ positively selected. The source is a man younger than 35 in good health. Some clones in this sample may be carry-over from other donors' samples.

On this clone itself: This sample includes further DNA sequences coding for the same CDR3. In nucleotides, the CDR3 is TGTGCCAGCAGCCTAGCGGGGGCGAACACCGGGGAGCTGTTTTTT. Amino acid sequence: CASSLAGANTGELFF. The genes are TRBV27 and TRBJ2-2, with TRBD2 matching 10 bases. Germline V CDR1 and CDR2: MNHEY, SMNVEV (reference sequence). With V trimmed by 6 bases and J by 0 bases, 1 base remained unmatched. The CDR3 totals 15 residues.

This sequence joins TRBV2 and TRBJ2-7, with 8 bases identical to TRBD1. CDR1 is SNHLY, CDR2 FYNNEI, per germline. The ends lost 1 base at V and 7 bases at J; junction bases unmatched: 9. The length of the CDR3 is 15 residues. CDR3 sequence reads: CASSEGRQGAKEQYF. The CDR3 DNA is TGTGCCAGCAGTGAAGGTCGGCAGGGGGCAAAGGAGCAGTACTTC.

The chain links TRBV28 to TRBJ2-1; D is possibly TRBD2 (5 bases). Trimming cost V 3 bases and J 10 bases, with 10 bases left between them. The CDR3 is 12 amino acids. CDR1 and CDR2 from the germline V gene are MDHEN and SYDVKM. CDR3 DNA sequence: TGTGCCAGCAGTTTCTTGCAGCGGGAGCAGTTCTTC. Protein: CASSFLQREQFF.

The rearrangement links TRBV25-1 to TRBJ2-5; D gene uncertain. The CDR3 sequence is 12 residues long. Germline-derived CDR1 and CDR2 are MGHDK and SYGVNS. V was clipped by 5 bases and J by 3 bases, with 7 bases between them. This chain's CDR3 is CASSTRKETQYF. CDR3 nucleotides: TGTGCCAGCAGTACCCGAAAAGAGACCCAGTACTTC.

This chain connects TRBV5-1 to TRBJ2-7; 8 bases align to TRBD1. Losses at the gene ends were 1 base for V and 5 bases for J; bases not matched to a gene: 5. Germline values: CDR1 SGHRS, CDR2 YFSETQ. This CDR3 spans 14 amino acids. The CDR3 DNA sequence: TGCGCCAGCAGCTTGAGACAGGGGTGGGACGAGCAGTACTTC. This sequence encodes CASSLRQGWDEQYF.

The gene calls are TRBV25-1 and TRBJ2-7, with 11 nucleotides matching TRBD1. This CDR3 spans 15 amino acids. The V and J ends lost 5 bases and 6 bases, in that order; junction bases with no gene match: 9. Germline values: CDR1 MGHDK, CDR2 SYGVNS. DNA for the CDR3: TGTGCCAGCAGTCACTCTGGACAGGGGGCTTCCGAGCAGTACTTC. Amino acid sequence: CASSHSGQGASEQYF.

V and J are TRBV4-1 and TRBJ2-7, with 14 nucleotides matching TRBD2. CDR1 is MGHRA and CDR2 is YSYEKL in the germline V gene. There are 16 residues in the CDR3. V dropped 1 base and J dropped 6; count of bases not matched to a gene: 5. The CDR3 DNA reads TGCGCCAGCAGCCAAGTTGGACTAGCGGGAGGTCCCGAGCAGTACTTC. This translates into CASSQVGLAGGPEQYF.

V is TRBV10-3 and J is TRBJ2-7; D is perhaps TRBD1 (5 bases). CDR1 and CDR2 from the germline V gene are ENHRY and SYGVKD. The length of the CDR3 is 14 residues. V gave up 11 bases and J gave up 0 bases, with 17 bases separating them. The CDR3 coding sequence is TGTGCCGGGAACCAGGGCCCTAGCTCCTACGAGCAGTACTTC. Its translation: CAGNQGPSSYEQYF.

The V gene is TRBV21-1, the J gene TRBJ2-3. TRBV21-1 is a pseudogene locus. There are 13 residues in the CDR3. CDR3 sequence reads: CASSKGGKDTQYF. CDR3 nucleotides: TGTGCCAGCAGCAAAGGGGGGAAAGATACGCAGTATTTT.

The chain joins TRBV7-6 to TRBJ2-3, with a tentative D call TRBD1 (6 bases). Germline CDR1 is SGHVS and CDR2 is FNYEAQ. This CDR3 contains 14 residues. Trimming stripped 5 bases from V and 3 bases from J, with 12 bases between. The CDR3 nucleotides read TGTGCCAGCAGCCCCGGACAGATAACAGATACGCAGTATTTT. Protein sequence: CASSPGQITDTQYF. Combining the CDR3 with reference TRBV7-6 and TRBJ2-3 gives the whole variable domain GAGVSQSPRYKVTKRGQDVALRCDPISGHVSLYWYRQALGQGPEFLTYFNYEAQQDKSGLPNDRFSAERPEGSISTLTIQRTEQRDSAMYRCASSPGQITDTQYFGPGTRLTVL.